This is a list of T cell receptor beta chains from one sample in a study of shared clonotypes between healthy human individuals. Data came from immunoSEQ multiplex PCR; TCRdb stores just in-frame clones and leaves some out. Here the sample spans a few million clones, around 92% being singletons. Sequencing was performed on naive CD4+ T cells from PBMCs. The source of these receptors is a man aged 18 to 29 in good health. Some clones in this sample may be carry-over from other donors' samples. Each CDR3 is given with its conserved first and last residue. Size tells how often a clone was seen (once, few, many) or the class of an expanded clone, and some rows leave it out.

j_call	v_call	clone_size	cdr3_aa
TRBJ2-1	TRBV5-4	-	CASSPASGANEQFF
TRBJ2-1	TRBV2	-	CASSERTSGSQEQFF
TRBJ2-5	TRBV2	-	CASNIRDARETQYF
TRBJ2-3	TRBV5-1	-	CASRVTVVADTQYF
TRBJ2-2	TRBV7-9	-	CASSSLQYPMGTGELFF
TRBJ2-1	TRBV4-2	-	CASSQEYGRAYNEQFF
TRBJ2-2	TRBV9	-	CASSVAPNTGELFF
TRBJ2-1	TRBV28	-	CASRLLQNEQFF
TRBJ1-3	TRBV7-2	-	CASVLQGSGNTIYF
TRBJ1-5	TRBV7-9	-	CASSFSEGQPQHF
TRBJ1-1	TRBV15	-	CATSRSSSRNTEAFF
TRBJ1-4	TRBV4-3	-	CASSPRGRATNEKLFF
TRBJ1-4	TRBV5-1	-	CASSLLTGTNEKLFF
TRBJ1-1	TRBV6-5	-	CASSLSRDVLRAFF
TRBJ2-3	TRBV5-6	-	CASSFDTSTDTQYF
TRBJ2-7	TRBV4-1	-	CASSQLTSGGAYEQYF
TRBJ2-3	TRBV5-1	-	CASSLAASGTDTQYF
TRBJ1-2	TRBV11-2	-	CASSLVSPFYGYTF
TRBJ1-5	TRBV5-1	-	CASSLGNGGNQPQHF
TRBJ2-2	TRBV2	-	CASSEASHTGELFF
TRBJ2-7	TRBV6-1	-	CASSEAGEEQYF
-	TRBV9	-	CASSPFVAGVGEQYF
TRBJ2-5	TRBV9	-	CASSARASGSIETQYF
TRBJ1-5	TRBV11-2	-	CASSLDRSNQPQHF
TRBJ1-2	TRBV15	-	CATSGRNYGYTF
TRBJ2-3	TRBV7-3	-	CASSYGSGASTDTQYF
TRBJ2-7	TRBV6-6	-	CASSYSRDRPSYEQYF
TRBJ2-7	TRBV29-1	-	CSATNGLTLDGYEQYF
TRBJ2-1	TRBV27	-	CASASSKNGYNEQFF
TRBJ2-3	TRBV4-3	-	CASSQDTRTDTQYF
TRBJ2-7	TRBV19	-	CASSITLAGDNDEQYF
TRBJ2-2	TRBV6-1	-	CASSSSGRNTGELFF
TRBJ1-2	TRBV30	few	CAWSVGGSYGYTF
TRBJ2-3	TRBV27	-	CASGWGRGGTDTQYF
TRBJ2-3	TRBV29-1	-	CSVETRFTDTQYF
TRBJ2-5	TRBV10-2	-	CASAKRGETQYF
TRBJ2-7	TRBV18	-	CASSPRSDRSYEQYF
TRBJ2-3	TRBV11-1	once	CASSLKTDTQYF
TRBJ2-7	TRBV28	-	CASRSKSYEQYF
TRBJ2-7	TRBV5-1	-	CASSLLAGDRFPYEQYF
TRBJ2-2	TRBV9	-	CASSVQSNTGELFF
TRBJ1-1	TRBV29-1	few	CSVRQDMNTEAFF
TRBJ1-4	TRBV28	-	CASSFGSPAANEKLFF
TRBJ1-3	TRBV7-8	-	CASSLEDAGNTIYF
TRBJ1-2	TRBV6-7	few	CASRGRVGGYGYTF
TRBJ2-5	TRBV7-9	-	CASSPRGGETQYF
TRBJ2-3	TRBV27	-	CASTMAGGSRDTQYF
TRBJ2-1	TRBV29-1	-	CSVVAGGPNEQFF
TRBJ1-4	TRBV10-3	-	CAISTDRVFGANEKLFF
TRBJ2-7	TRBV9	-	CASSVGLAGAYEQYF
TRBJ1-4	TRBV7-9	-	CASSQVIDWKVNEKLFF
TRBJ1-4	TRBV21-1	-	CASSTRESLEDRGFFPWVLFF
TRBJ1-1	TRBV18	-	CASSQGEVTEAFF
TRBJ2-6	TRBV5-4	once	CASSLGTAGANVLTF
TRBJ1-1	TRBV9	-	CASSVAGYQNTEAFF
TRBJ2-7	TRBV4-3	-	CASSRITREEYEQYF
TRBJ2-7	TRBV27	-	CASSFGGTYEQYF